Listed below are T cell receptor beta chains from one sample, sequenced in a study of radiotherapy plus CTLA-4 blockade in lung cancer. The data were produced by immunoSEQ multiplex PCR, yet TCRdb's version contains in-frame clones alone and is incomplete. The sample contains 57,000 or so clones, 60% to 80% of which appear only once. The material sequenced was peripheral blood, taken from a patient treated with radiotherapy plus ipilimumab. The receptors stem from a human donor with non-small cell lung cancer who had a complete response to radiotherapy plus ipilimumab. Each CDR3 is given with its conserved first and last residue. The D gene is left open where the match is weak. Size tells how often a clone was seen (once, few, many) or the class of an expanded clone, and some rows leave it out.

clone size,CDR3 length,V gene,J gene,D gene,CDR3 protein,CDR3 DNA
once,15,TRBV10-2,TRBJ1-2,NA,CASSESERLAYGYTF,TGCGCCAGCAGTGAGTCCGAGCGTTTAGCCTATGGCTACACCTTC
few,14,TRBV6-5,TRBJ1-5,NA,CASSYGFGGQPQHF,TGTGCCAGCAGCTACGGCTTCGGGGGACAGCCCCAGCATTTT
NA,15,TRBV29-1,TRBJ1-2,TRBD1,CSVDDRGFVVAGYTF,TGCAGCGTTGACGACAGGGGTTTCGTGGTAGCAGGCTACACCTTC
once,14,TRBV10-3,TRBJ1-4,NA,CAISKAGEGEKLFF,TGTGCCATCAGTAAAGCAGGGGAAGGAGAAAAACTGTTTTTT
NA,15,TRBV6-1,TRBJ2-7,TRBD2,CASSTTGGGSYEQYF,TGTGCCAGCAGTACGACGGGGGGAGGGTCCTACGAGCAGTACTTC
NA,15,TRBV6-5,TRBJ1-1,NA,CASTSAGTPNTEAFF,TGTGCCAGCACTTCGGCCGGGACACCGAACACTGAAGCTTTCTTT
NA,15,TRBV7-9,TRBJ1-2,TRBD1,CASSFGGTGIDGYTF,TGTGCCAGCAGCTTTGGCGGGACAGGCATAGATGGCTACACCTTC
NA,14,TRBV6-5,TRBJ1-2,NA,CASSHPDRNYGYTF,TGTGCCAGCAGTCATCCCGACAGGAACTATGGCTACACCTTC
NA,14,TRBV7-8,TRBJ1-1,NA,CASNMAQGRGVAFF,TGTGCCAGCAACATGGCCCAGGGACGCGGGGTAGCTTTCTTT
once,11,TRBV2,TRBJ2-5,TRBD1,CASSGQGTQYF,TGTGCCAGCAGTGGACAGGGGACCCAGTACTTC
NA,13,TRBV6-1,TRBJ1-1,NA,CASSLEPNTEAFF,TGTGCCAGCAGTCTAGAGCCGAACACTGAAGCTTTCTTT
few,13,TRBV5-6,TRBJ2-7,NA,CASSLSRVDEQYF,TGTGCCAGCAGCTTGAGCAGGGTGGACGAGCAGTACTTC
once,12,TRBV30,TRBJ2-7,NA,CAWSGLGNEQYF,TGTGCCTGGAGTGGACTTGGGAACGAGCAGTACTTC
NA,14,TRBV10-1,TRBJ1-6,NA,CASSRDNYNSPLHF,TGCGCCAGCAGCCGGGACAACTATAATTCACCCCTCCACTTT
NA,11,TRBV6-5,TRBJ1-2,NA,CASRSGRGYTF,TGTGCCAGCAGATCCGGAAGGGGCTACACCTTC
NA,14,TRBV30,TRBJ2-2,NA,CAWTRDFFTGELFF,TGTGCCTGGACTCGGGACTTTTTTACCGGGGAGCTGTTTTTT
NA,12,TRBV2,TRBJ1-1,NA,CASSETREVAFF,TGTGCCAGCAGTGAAACCAGGGAGGTAGCTTTCTTT
NA,14,TRBV7-2,TRBJ2-2,TRBD2,CASSPGLDAGELFF,TGTGCCAGCAGCCCAGGACTAGATGCCGGGGAGCTGTTTTTT
NA,15,TRBV18,TRBJ2-1,NA,CASSSSGLSYNEQFF,TGTGCCAGCTCTTCCTCGGGGCTATCCTACAATGAGCAGTTCTTC
once,13,TRBV7-2,TRBJ1-2,NA,CASSLDGAGGYTF,TGTGCCAGCAGCTTAGATGGGGCTGGAGGCTACACCTTC
NA,15,TRBV15,TRBJ1-1,NA,CATSRGGRENTEAFF,TGTGCCACCAGCAGAGGTGGCAGGGAGAACACTGAAGCTTTCTTT
once,13,TRBV11-2,TRBJ2-3,NA,CASSPQGPDTQYF,TGTGCCAGCAGCCCCCAGGGGCCAGATACGCAGTATTTT
NA,13,TRBV25-1,TRBJ1-6,TRBD1,CASSVDRGSPLHF,TGTGCCAGCAGTGTGGACAGGGGTTCACCCCTCCACTTT
NA,19,TRBV7-9,TRBJ2-3,TRBD2,CASSFLRWTSGSVTDTQYF,TGTGCCAGCAGCTTCCTACGCTGGACTAGCGGGAGTGTAACAGATACGCAGTATTTT
NA,14,TRBV29-1,TRBJ2-2,TRBD1,CSVGQGGGTGELFF,TGCAGCGTGGGACAGGGGGGAGGCACCGGGGAGCTGTTTTTT
few,12,TRBV14,TRBJ2-7,NA,CASSFGTYEQYF,TGTGCCAGCAGCTTTGGGACCTACGAGCAGTACTTC
NA,15,TRBV7-8,TRBJ1-5,TRBD1,CASSLQTGGSQPQHF,TGTGCCAGCAGCCTACAGACAGGGGGAAGCCAGCCCCAGCATTTT
NA,14,TRBV25-1,TRBJ1-6,NA,CASSEIAPRAPLHF,TGTGCCAGCAGTGAAATCGCCCCCAGGGCACCCCTCCACTTT
NA,15,TRBV18,TRBJ2-3,TRBD2,CASSPAGDFTDTQYF,TGTGCCAGCTCACCCGCGGGAGACTTCACAGATACGCAGTATTTT
NA,15,TRBV10-3,TRBJ2-7,NA,CAISDGGGGAYEQYF,TGTGCCATCAGTGATGGGGGAGGGGGGGCCTACGAGCAGTACTTC